This T cell receptor beta chain stems from a study of cytomegalovirus exposure and HLA in healthy donors. Primers: 60 Vbeta forward and 13 Jbeta reverse. Profiling relied on immunoSEQ multiplex PCR, and the TCRdb table lists in-frame clones only, not all of them. Here the sample spans 180,000 or so clones, over 80% being singletons. Overall study results and limits: HLA alleles showed associations with some 15,000 TCR beta sequences in a later analysis, at a 0.05 false discovery rate. Analyzed later, most CMV-associated TCR beta chains appeared HLA-restricted.

In this sample, this clone turned up a few times. What it binds is unknown. Per the germline V gene, CDR1 is MNHEY and CDR2 is SVGAGI. This CDR3 has 15 amino acids. V dropped 2 bases and J dropped 1 base, with 11 bases sitting between them. The V gene is TRBV6-5, the J gene TRBJ1-1, with D perhaps TRBD1 (5 bases). This receptor was obtained from a girl aged 10-17 years in good health and CMV-seropositive. Sequenced sample: PBMCs. CDR3 DNA: TGTGCCAGCAGTTACACGACAGAGCCGAACACTGAAGCTTTCTTT. This sequence encodes CASSYTTEPNTEAFF.